A single sample gave rise to the 12 T cell receptor beta chains below, sequenced in a study of cytomegalovirus exposure and HLA in healthy donors. The study ran its PCR with 60 Vbeta and 13 Jbeta primers. Profiling relied on immunoSEQ multiplex PCR, and the TCRdb table lists in-frame clones only, not all of them. The sample shows some 120,000 clones, and approximately 3.8% sits with its ten largest clones. The sample was PBMCs. The source is a man between 18 and 29 years old in good health and CMV-seronegative.

This chain joins TRBV5-6 and TRBJ1-1; TRBD1 matches at 8 bases. Trimming took 4 bases from V and 5 from J; bases not matched to a gene: 10. The germline V gene has CDR1 SGHDT and CDR2 YYEEEE. The CDR3 totals 15 residues. CDR3 bases: TGTGCCAGCAGCGGGAGGACAGGGTGGCGGACTGAAGCTTTCTTT. Its translation is CASSGRTGWRTEAFF.

The chain couples TRBV11-2 to TRBJ2-5; D unclear. The CDR3 is 11 amino acids. V was shortened by 4 bases and J by 7 bases, with 7 bases between the two germline ends. Germline-derived CDR1 and CDR2 are SGHAT and FQNNGV. For the CDR3, the DNA is TGTGCCAGCAGCTACTCGGGGACCCAGTACTTC. Translated: CASSYSGTQYF.

The chain has TRBV13 and TRBJ1-1, with D perhaps matching TRBD1 (6 bases). Germline CDR1 reads PRHDT; CDR2 reads FYEKMQ (reference sequence). V shed 1 base and J shed 0 bases, with 9 bases lying between them. The CDR3 extends over 15 amino acids. The CDR3 DNA reads as TGTGCCAGCAGCTTAGAGGGGGGGTTGAACACTGAAGCTTTCTTT. It translates to CASSLEGGLNTEAFF.

V usage is TRBV9 and J usage is TRBJ2-3; 8 positions match TRBD1. This CDR3 spans 16 amino acids. Germline trimming cut 3 bases from V and 2 bases from J; bases unmatched to any gene: 8. Germline lookup yields CDR1 SGDLS and CDR2 YYNGEE. The CDR3 DNA reads as TGTGCCAGCAGCGAACCTGGACAGGGTATCACAGATACGCAGTATTTT. This encodes CASSEPGQGITDTQYF.

The chain carries TRBV30 and TRBJ1-5; D is unclear. This CDR3 contains 13 residues. V lost 1 base and J 1 base, leaving 5 bases between the germline ends. The V gene's germline CDR1 is GTSNPN and CDR2 SVGIG (reference sequence). The CDR3: CAWSEESNQPQHF. DNA for the CDR3: TGTGCCTGGAGTGAGGAGAGCAATCAGCCCCAGCATTTT.

The chain has TRBV7-2 and TRBJ2-1; 7 positions agree with TRBD2. After removal of 4 bases from V and 3 bases from J, the junction contained 9 bases not matched to a gene. This CDR3 has 16 amino acids. CDR1 and CDR2 (germline): SGHTA, FQGNSA. CDR3 region: CASSSKSGVGYNEQFF. Written as DNA, the CDR3 is TGTGCCAGCAGCTCCAAAAGCGGGGTTGGCTACAATGAGCAGTTCTTC. Based on the CDR3 plus reference TRBV7-2 and TRBJ2-1, the full variable domain is GAGVSQSPSNKVTEKGKDVELRCDPISGHTALYWYRQSLGQGLEFLIYFQGNSAPDKSGLPSDRFSAERTGGSVSTLTIQRTQQEDSAVYLCASSSKSGVGYNEQFFGPGTRLTVL.

The chain employs TRBV9 and TRBJ2-5; D is possibly TRBD1 (6 bases). V gave up 3 bases and J gave up 5 bases, with 20 bases separating them. This CDR3 comprises 16 residues. Germline loops: CDR1 SGDLS, CDR2 YYNGEE. CDR3 nucleotide sequence: TGTGCCAGCAGCGCGATACTAGGGGGACCGAGGGAGACCCAGTACTTC. Protein product: CASSAILGGPRETQYF.

The chain employs TRBV6-5 and TRBJ1-5, with a tentative D call TRBD1 (6 bases). CDR3 length equals 14 residues. V was shortened by 6 bases and J by 9 bases, with 18 bases between the two germline ends. CDR1 MNHEY and CDR2 SVGAGI come from the germline V gene. CDR3 sequence reads: CASRHDRTRGPQHF. As DNA, the CDR3 is TGTGCCAGCAGACACGACAGGACCCGGGGGCCCCAGCATTTT.

The CDR3 DNA follows: TGTGCCAGCAGTCCCAACCGGGACAGGGCTCGCCACTTT. As protein: CASSPNRDRARHF. The V call is TRBV27, the J call TRBJ1-6, with 9 bases lining up with TRBD1. J gave up 18 bases and V 5 bases, and 11 bases lay outside the gene matches. The CDR3 length is 13 residues. From germline, CDR1 is MNHEY and CDR2 SMNVEV (reference sequence).

The genes are TRBV10-1 and TRBJ2-3; tentative D call: TRBD2 (6 bases). Germline loops: CDR1 WNHNN, CDR2 SYGVQD (reference sequence). CDR3 size: 15 residues. The V gene lost 3 bases and the J gene lost 1 base, with 11 bases spanning the gap. As DNA, the CDR3 is TGCGCCAGCAGTGAAGGAGGGAGCGGCACAGATACGCAGTATTTT. Its protein product is CASSEGGSGTDTQYF.

The J gene is TRBJ1-2, the V gene TRBV2; a possible D gene is TRBD1 (5 bases). CDR1 and CDR2 (germline): SNHLY, FYNNEI. The CDR3 loop spans 14 amino acids. Trimming removed 6 bases at V and 5 bases at J, with 16 bases between. Written as DNA, the CDR3 is TGTGCCAGCAGGCCGGGTAGGGGCTATTATGGCTACACCTTC. Translation: CASRPGRGYYGYTF.

The chain carries TRBV5-1 and TRBJ2-1; 7 bases match TRBD1. The junction had 12 bases not matched to a gene; V was cut back by 7 bases and J by 8 bases. Germline assignment: CDR1 SGHRS and CDR2 YFSETQ. The CDR3 is made up of 14 amino acids. The CDR3: CASYRGSSKYEQFF. DNA of the CDR3: TGCGCCAGCTACAGGGGATCGTCAAAATATGAGCAGTTCTTC.